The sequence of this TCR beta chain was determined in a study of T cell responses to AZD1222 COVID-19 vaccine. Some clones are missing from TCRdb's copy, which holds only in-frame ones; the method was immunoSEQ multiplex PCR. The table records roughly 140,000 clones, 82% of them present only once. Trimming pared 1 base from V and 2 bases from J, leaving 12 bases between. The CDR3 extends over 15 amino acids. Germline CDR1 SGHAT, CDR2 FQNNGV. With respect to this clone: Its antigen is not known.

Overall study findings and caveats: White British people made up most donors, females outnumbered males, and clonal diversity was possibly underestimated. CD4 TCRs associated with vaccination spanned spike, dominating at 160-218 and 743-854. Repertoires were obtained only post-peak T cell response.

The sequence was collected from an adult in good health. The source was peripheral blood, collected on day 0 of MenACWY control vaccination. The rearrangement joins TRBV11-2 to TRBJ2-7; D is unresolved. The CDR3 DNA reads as TGTGCCAGCAGCTTAGTTGACACTTCCCCCTACGAGCAGTACTTC. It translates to CASSLVDTSPYEQYF.